The 10 T cell receptor beta chains below come from one sample, sequenced in a study of T cell responses to AZD1222 COVID-19 vaccine. TCRdb's copy holds only in-frame clones and misses some; the assay was immunoSEQ multiplex PCR. The top ten hold 17% of the sample, which has roughly 120,000 clones, approximately 86% seen once. This material consisted of peripheral blood, taken 28 days after the second AZD1222 dose. Receptor source: an adult who received the AZD1222 COVID-19 vaccine.

The chain couples TRBV7-9 to TRBJ1-1; D not certain. With 1 base removed from V and 4 bases from J, the gap between germline ends came to 10 bases. Per germline, CDR1 SEHNR and CDR2 FQNEAQ (reference sequence). The CDR3 runs 14 residues. CDR3 amino acids: CASSLGHRGTEAFF. In nucleotides, the CDR3 is TGTGCCAGCAGCTTAGGACATCGGGGCACTGAAGCTTTCTTT. The whole variable domain, filled in from reference TRBV7-9 and TRBJ1-1, reads DTGVSQNPRHKITKRGQNVTFRCDPISEHNRLYWYRQTLGQGPEFLTYFQNEAQLEKSRLLSDRFSAERPKGSFSTLEIQRTEQGDSAMYLCASSLGHRGTEAFFGQGTRLTVV.

This rearrangement joins TRBV5-1 to TRBJ2-6; D unclear. Trimming left V 4 bases short and J 1 base short, with 9 bases between. The CDR3 length is 15 residues. CDR1 is SGHRS, CDR2 YFSETQ, per germline. The chain's CDR3 is CASSRGRSGANVLTF. CDR3 nucleotides: TGCGCCAGCAGCCGAGGTAGATCTGGGGCCAACGTCCTGACTTTC.

This clone has just one count. This chain joins TRBV6-4 and TRBJ2-1; TRBD1 agrees at 7 bases. J was trimmed by 0 bases and V by 5 bases; bases with no gene match: 7. Germline-derived CDR1 and CDR2 are MRHNA and SNTAGT. CDR3 length: 16 amino acids. CDR3 in DNA: TGTGCCAGCAGTCGACAGGGCTTGAGCTCCTACAATGAGCAGTTCTTC. It yields the protein CASSRQGLSSYNEQFF.

This clone was seen only once. V gene TRBV5-5 combines with J gene TRBJ2-7; D could derive from TRBD1 or TRBD2 (5 bases each). Germline lookup yields CDR1 SGHKS and CDR2 YYEKEE (reference sequence). The V end lost 2 bases, the J end lost 1 base, and 10 bases lay between the germline ends. The CDR3 covers 14 residues. The chain's CDR3 is CASSLEWGSYEQYF. The CDR3 DNA follows: TGTGCCAGCAGCTTAGAGTGGGGGTCCTACGAGCAGTACTTC.

V is TRBV9 and J is TRBJ2-3, with 13 bases aligning to TRBD2. Germline V lookup: CDR1 SGDLS, CDR2 YYNGEE. V dropped 4 bases and J dropped 5; count of bases not matched to a gene: 7. The CDR3 loop spans 16 amino acids. The CDR3 bases are TGTGCCAGCAGCCCACTAGCGGGGGGGCTTAGAGATACGCAGTATTTT. It codes for CASSPLAGGLRDTQYF.

The count of this clone is one. The chain recombines TRBV3-1 (or the pseudogene TRBV3-2) with TRBJ1-1, with D perhaps TRBD1 (6 bases). Trimming removed 2 bases from V and 5 bases from J, with 12 bases in between. From germline, CDR1 is LGHDT and CDR2 YNNKEL (reference sequence). CDR3 size: 14 residues. CDR3 in amino acids: CASSQRGALTEAFF. The CDR3, as DNA: TGTGCCAGCAGCCAACGGGGGGCGCTTACTGAAGCTTTCTTT.

The chain has TRBV7-9 and TRBJ2-7; D is ambiguous. The CDR3 is 14 amino acids. Trimming shortened V by 4 bases and J by 5 bases, and 15 bases separated the two germline ends. Germline loops: CDR1 SEHNR, CDR2 FQNEAQ (reference sequence). The CDR3 DNA is TGTGCCAGCAGCTCCTACTTAAGTACTCACGAGCAGTACTTC. This codes for CASSSYLSTHEQYF.

The J gene is TRBJ1-1, the V gene TRBV10-3, with D hard to call. Trimming removed 9 bases from V and 0 bases from J, with 14 bases in between. Germline V CDR1 and CDR2: ENHRY, SYGVKD. This CDR3 spans 14 amino acids. The CDR3, as DNA: TGTGCCATAGGTACGATTGCCCTGAACACTGAAGCTTTCTTT. This encodes CAIGTIALNTEAFF.

The CDR3 protein is CASSQSSEGYREESNTEAFF. The DNA for the CDR3 is TGCGCCAGCAGCCAATCTTCAGAGGGTTACAGGGAGGAGTCGAACACTGAAGCTTTCTTT. The rearrangement links TRBV4-3 to TRBJ1-1, with a possible D match to TRBD1 (6 bases). Germline CDR1 is LGHNA and CDR2 is YSLEER. Trimming took 2 bases from V and 1 from J, leaving 26 bases between them. The CDR3 extends over 20 amino acids.

This clone was recorded a few times. The chain is built from TRBV6-5 and TRBJ1-1; D is possibly TRBD1 (6 bases). This CDR3 has 15 amino acids. The V and J ends lost 7 bases and 0 bases respectively, with 15 bases between them. Germline V lookup: CDR1 MNHEY, CDR2 SVGAGI. CDR3 sequence (DNA): TGTGCCAGCACCTCCATACAGGGCATGAACACTGAAGCTTTCTTT. Translating it yields CASTSIQGMNTEAFF.